One sample yielded the 23 T cell receptor beta chains listed below, sequenced in a study of CD8+ T cells in alopecia areata. Documented treatment: oral pan-JAK inhibitor, 5-10 mg twice daily. Isolated RNA was reverse transcribed into cDNA used as the sequencing template. Here immunoSEQ multiplex PCR was the method, and the copy in TCRdb shows in-frame clones only, minus some. The sample comprises some 180,000 clones, approximately 55% of which are singletons, and approximately 11% rests with the top ten. The sample here was CD8+ T cells sorted from blood, taken at week 24, from a patient treated with tofacitinib. These receptor sequences come from a human donor with alopecia areata.

The rearrangement joins TRBV6-6 to TRBJ1-1; 10 bases line up with TRBD1. J gave up 5 bases and V 7 bases, and 7 bases lay outside the gene matches. The CDR3 has 14 amino acids. Germline assignment: CDR1 MNHNY and CDR2 SVGAGI (reference sequence). Written as DNA, the CDR3 is TGTGCCAGCACCCGGGGACAGGGGAGGACTGAAGCTTTCTTT. The encoded protein is CASTRGQGRTEAFF.

This clone was counted a few times. The chain's CDR3 is CATRNEEGYTF. Here the CDR3 DNA reads TGTGCCACTAGAAACGAGGAGGGCTACACCTTC. V is TRBV10-3 and J is TRBJ1-2; D is uncertain. The V gene's germline CDR1 is ENHRY and CDR2 SYGVKD. With 10 bases removed from V and 8 bases from J, the gap between germline ends came to 14 bases. This CDR3 is built from 11 residues.

J is TRBJ1-4 and V is TRBV27; TRBD1 might be the D (5 bases). V shed 1 base and J shed 8 bases, with 11 bases lying between them. CDR1 is MNHEY and CDR2 is SMNVEV in the germline V gene (reference sequence). This CDR3 spans 14 amino acids. The CDR3 spells CASSLWSRGEKLFF. The DNA for the CDR3 is TGTGCCAGCAGTTTATGGAGTCGGGGGGAAAAACTGTTTTTT.

J is TRBJ2-7 and V is TRBV4-1; D uncertain. The CDR3 length is 13 residues. Germline V CDR1 and CDR2: MGHRA, YSYEKL. The germline V and J ends were trimmed by 0 bases and 5 bases, with 8 bases remaining between them. The CDR3 nucleotides read TGCGCCAGCAGCCAAGAGGTGGTCCACGAGCAGTACTTC. Its protein is CASSQEVVHEQYF.

The rearrangement uses TRBV4-2 and TRBJ1-1; D possibly corresponds to TRBD1 (5 bases). The CDR3 is made up of 16 amino acids. Germline V gene lookup returns CDR1 LGHNA and CDR2 YNFKEQ. V was pared by 0 bases and J by 0 bases, with 11 bases between. The CDR3 sequence: CASSQDGGTVNTEAFF. The CDR3 DNA sequence: TGTGCCAGCAGCCAAGATGGGGGAACTGTGAACACTGAAGCTTTCTTT.

This clone was recorded once. The genes are TRBV4-3 and TRBJ2-3; D possibly corresponds to TRBD2 (6 bases). Germline V gene sequence: CDR1 LGHNA, CDR2 YSLEER. Between the trimmed V and J ends, which lost 5 bases and 1 base, there was a span of 13 bases. The CDR3 runs to 15 residues. As DNA, the CDR3 is TGCGCCAGCAGCGTTCGGGGCGGGGGCACAGATACGCAGTATTTT. It translates to CASSVRGGGTDTQYF.

This chain connects TRBV27 to TRBJ1-5; maybe TRBD1 (6 bases). This CDR3 has 14 amino acids. Looked up from germline, CDR1 is MNHEY and CDR2 is SMNVEV (reference sequence). Between the trimmed V and J ends, which lost 4 bases and 5 bases, there was a span of 12 bases. The CDR3 region has the DNA TGTGCCAGCAGTTCTAACAGGGAAGATCAGCCCCAGCATTTT. Translated, it gives CASSSNREDQPQHF.

This clone occurred once. This chain uses TRBV4-3 with TRBJ2-7; either TRBD1 or TRBD2 may fit D (7 bases each). The germline V gene has CDR1 LGHNA and CDR2 YSLEER. This CDR3 region has 14 residues. With 1 base removed from V and 6 bases from J, the gap between germline ends came to 13 bases. The CDR3 protein is CASSQARGGLEQYF. The CDR3, as DNA: TGCGCCAGCAGCCAAGCCAGGGGGGGGCTCGAGCAGTACTTC.

This clone was observed at least ten times. V is TRBV19 and J is TRBJ2-1; D may be TRBD1 (6 bases). The CDR3 totals 16 residues. Between the trimmed V and J ends, which lost 5 bases and 0 bases, there was a span of 14 bases. CDR1 and CDR2 from the germline V gene are LNHDA and SQIVND (reference sequence). CDR3 region: CASSFTGTSSYNEQFF. CDR3 nucleotides: TGTGCCAGTAGTTTTACCGGGACAAGCTCCTACAATGAGCAGTTCTTC.

The chain employs TRBV10-2 and TRBJ1-1; D not resolved. With 4 bases removed from V and 4 bases from J, the gap between germline ends came to 7 bases. This CDR3 has 12 residues. CDR1 is WSHSY, CDR2 SAAADI, per germline. The CDR3 nucleotides are TGCGCCAGCAGTGTTGGTGGCACTGAAGCTTTCTTT. This encodes CASSVGGTEAFF.

The chain couples TRBV2 to TRBJ2-7, with D perhaps TRBD1 or TRBD2 (6 bases each). Between the trimmed V and J ends, which lost 6 bases and 5 bases, there was a span of 14 bases. The CDR3 extends over 13 amino acids. Per germline, CDR1 SNHLY and CDR2 FYNNEI. The CDR3 loop reads CASRTLGGNEQYF. In DNA form, the CDR3 reads TGTGCCAGCAGGACGTTAGGGGGGAACGAGCAGTACTTC. The entire variable domain, with the rest obtained from reference TRBV2 and TRBJ2-7, is as follows: EPEVTQTPSHQVTQMGQEVILRCVPISNHLYFYWYRQILGQKVEFLVSFYNNEISEKSEIFDDQFSVERPDGSNFTLKIRSTKLEDSAMYFCASRTLGGNEQYFGPGTRLTVT.

The CDR3 reads CASSLRDNYTGELFF. The CDR3 DNA reads as TGCGCCAGCAGCCTCCGGGACAATTACACCGGGGAGCTGTTTTTT. This rearrangement joins TRBV5-1 to TRBJ2-2; D is possibly TRBD1 (6 bases). The CDR3 sequence is 15 residues long. Between the trimmed V and J ends, which lost 4 bases and 3 bases, there was a span of 13 bases. The germline CDR1 and CDR2 sequences are SGHRS and YFSETQ.

The V call is TRBV5-1, the J call TRBJ1-1; D uncertain. Germline V gene sequence: CDR1 SGHRS, CDR2 YFSETQ. V dropped 2 bases and J dropped 6 bases, with 11 bases sitting between them. CDR3 length: 13 residues. The CDR3 loop reads CASSFQGSPEAFF. CDR3 sequence (DNA): TGCGCCAGCAGCTTCCAAGGTTCCCCTGAAGCTTTCTTT.

The rearrangement joins TRBV30 to TRBJ1-5, with D unclear. This CDR3 comprises 14 residues. The ends were cut back, 1 base at V and 1 base at J, with 8 bases in the middle. Germline V gene data show CDR1 as GTSNPN and CDR2 as SVGIG (reference sequence). In DNA form, the CDR3 reads TGTGCCTGGAGTGGTCAGCGGAGCAATCAGCCCCAGCATTTT. Its protein product is CAWSGQRSNQPQHF.

The V gene is TRBV19, the J gene TRBJ2-2; 8 nucleotides agree with TRBD1. Germline values: CDR1 LNHDA, CDR2 SQIVND (reference sequence). J gave up 4 bases and V 7 bases, and 5 bases lay outside the gene matches. The CDR3 is made up of 14 amino acids. CDR3 DNA sequence: TGTGCCAGTATCGACAGGGGAGCCACCGGGGAGCTGTTTTTT. Translated: CASIDRGATGELFF.

The genes are TRBV7-8 and TRBJ2-3; TRBD2 matches 11 bases. Losses at the gene ends were 5 bases for V and 5 bases for J; bases not matched to a gene: 15. Germline CDR1 SGHVS, CDR2 FQNEAQ. This CDR3 is 18 amino acids long. The CDR3 spells CASSLLTSGDRFGDTQYF. The CDR3 nucleotides are TGTGCCAGCAGCCTCCTGACTAGCGGGGACCGGTTTGGAGATACGCAGTATTTT.

This clone was seen a few times. V gene TRBV4-3 combines with J gene TRBJ2-7; D is possibly TRBD1 or TRBD2 (5 bases each). The CDR3 is 15 amino acids. Germline CDR1 LGHNA, CDR2 YSLEER. The V gene lost 0 bases and the J gene lost 3 bases, with 12 bases spanning the gap. CDR3 nucleotide sequence: TGCGCCAGCAGCCAAGATAAGGGACGGGACTACGAGCAGTACTTC. Translated: CASSQDKGRDYEQYF.

The rearrangement links TRBV30 to TRBJ2-1, with 9 positions matching TRBD2. CDR1 and CDR2 from the germline V gene are GTSNPN and SVGIG (reference sequence). With V trimmed by 2 bases and J by 2 bases, 1 base remained unmatched. The CDR3 length is 14 residues. The CDR3 DNA is TGTGCCTGGAGTAGACTAGCGGCCTACAATGAGCAGTTCTTC. Amino acid sequence: CAWSRLAAYNEQFF.

V gene TRBV5-6 combines with J gene TRBJ1-2; D not certain. The CDR3 is made up of 16 amino acids. Germline V gene sequence: CDR1 SGHDT, CDR2 YYEEEE. V lost 5 bases, J lost 7 bases, and 24 bases lay in between. CDR3 region: CASSSFIASLARGYTF. The CDR3 DNA follows: TGTGCCAGCAGTTCTTTCATCGCCTCACTAGCGCGTGGCTACACCTTC.

This clone was picked up a small number of times. The rearrangement joins TRBV6-6 to TRBJ1-4; no firm D call. The germline V gene encodes CDR1 MNHNY and CDR2 SVGAGI (reference sequence). CDR3 length: 14 amino acids. V lost 2 bases and J 8 bases, leaving 12 bases between the germline ends. In DNA, the CDR3 is TGTGCCAGCAGTTACCGGCCTAACGTGGAAAAACTGTTTTTT. Its protein is CASSYRPNVEKLFF.

This chain links TRBV7-2 with TRBJ2-7; D assignment may be TRBD1 or TRBD2 (6 bases each). The V end was cut by 9 bases, the J end by 3 bases, with 18 bases between. The germline V gene has CDR1 SGHTA and CDR2 FQGNSA. The CDR3 length is 14 residues. CDR3 sequence reads: CASSIKGGRYEQYF. The CDR3 DNA sequence: TGTGCCAGTAGTATAAAGGGGGGCCGCTACGAGCAGTACTTC.

In its sample, this clone was seen a few times. The gene calls are TRBV6-5 and TRBJ2-5; TRBD1 matches 9 bases. The V gene's germline CDR1 is MNHEY and CDR2 SVGAGI. The CDR3 runs 15 residues. The V segment lost 5 bases and the J segment 4 bases; nucleotides outside the gene matches: 8. Here the CDR3 reads CASSTRDRAGETQYF. DNA of the CDR3: TGTGCCAGCAGTACTAGGGACAGGGCCGGAGAGACCCAGTACTTC.

V gene TRBV28 combines with J gene TRBJ2-7; possible D gene TRBD2, 5 bases. Germline V gene sequence: CDR1 MDHEN, CDR2 SYDVKM. The CDR3 is made up of 13 amino acids. Trimming removed 3 bases at V and 1 base at J, with 7 bases between. CDR3 region: CASSFGISYEQYF. As DNA, the CDR3 is TGTGCCAGCAGTTTCGGGATTTCCTACGAGCAGTACTTC.